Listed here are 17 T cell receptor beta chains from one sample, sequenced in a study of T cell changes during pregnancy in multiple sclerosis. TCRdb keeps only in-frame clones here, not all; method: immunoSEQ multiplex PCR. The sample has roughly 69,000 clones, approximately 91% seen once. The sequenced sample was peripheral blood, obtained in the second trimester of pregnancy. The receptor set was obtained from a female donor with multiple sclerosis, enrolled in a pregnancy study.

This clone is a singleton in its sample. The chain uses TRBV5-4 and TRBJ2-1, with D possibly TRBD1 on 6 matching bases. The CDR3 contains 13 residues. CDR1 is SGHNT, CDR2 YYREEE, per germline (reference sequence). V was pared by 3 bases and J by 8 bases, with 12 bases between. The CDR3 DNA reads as TGTGCCAGCAGCTGGGCAGGGGCGGATGAGCAGTTCTTC. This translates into CASSWAGADEQFF.

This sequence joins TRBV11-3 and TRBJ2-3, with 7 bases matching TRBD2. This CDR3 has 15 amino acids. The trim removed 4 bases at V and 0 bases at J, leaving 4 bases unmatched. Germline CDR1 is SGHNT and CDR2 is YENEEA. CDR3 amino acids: CASSWGGGSTDTQYF. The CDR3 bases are TGTGCCAGCAGCTGGGGGGGTGGAAGCACAGATACGCAGTATTTT.

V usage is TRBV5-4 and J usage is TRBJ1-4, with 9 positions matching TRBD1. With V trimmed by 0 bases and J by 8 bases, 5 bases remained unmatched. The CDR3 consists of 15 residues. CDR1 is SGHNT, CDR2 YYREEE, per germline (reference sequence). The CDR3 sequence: CASSLARGQGEKLFF. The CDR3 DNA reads TGTGCCAGCAGCTTGGCCCGGGGACAGGGAGAAAAACTGTTTTTT.

In DNA, the CDR3 is TGTGCCAGCAGGGACATGGGGGAGGGCCTGGGTGAGCAGTTCTTC. It is translated as CASRDMGEGLGEQFF. This chain links TRBV27 with TRBJ2-1, with 7 bases matching TRBD2. This CDR3 comprises 15 residues. CDR1 and CDR2 from the germline V gene are MNHEY and SMNVEV (reference sequence). The junction had 14 bases not matched to a gene; V was cut back by 6 bases and J by 9 bases.

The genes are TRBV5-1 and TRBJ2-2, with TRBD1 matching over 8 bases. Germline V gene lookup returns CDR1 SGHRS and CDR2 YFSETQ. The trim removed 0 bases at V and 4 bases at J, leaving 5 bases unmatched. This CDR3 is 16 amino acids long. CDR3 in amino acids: CASSLAPGGFTGELFF. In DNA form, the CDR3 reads TGCGCCAGCAGCTTGGCGCCAGGGGGCTTCACCGGGGAGCTGTTTTTT.

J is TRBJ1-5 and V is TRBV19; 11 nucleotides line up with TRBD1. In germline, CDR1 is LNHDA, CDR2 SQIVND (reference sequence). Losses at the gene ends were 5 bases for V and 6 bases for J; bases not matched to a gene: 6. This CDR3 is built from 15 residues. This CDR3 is CASSGGQGASQPQHF. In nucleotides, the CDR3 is TGTGCCAGTAGTGGAGGACAGGGGGCGAGTCAGCCCCAGCATTTT.

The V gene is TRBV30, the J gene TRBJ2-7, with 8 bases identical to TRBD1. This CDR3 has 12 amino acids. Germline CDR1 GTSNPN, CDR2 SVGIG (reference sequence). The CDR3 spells CARRTGSHEQYF. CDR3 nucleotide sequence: TGTGCTCGAAGGACAGGGTCCCACGAGCAGTACTTC.

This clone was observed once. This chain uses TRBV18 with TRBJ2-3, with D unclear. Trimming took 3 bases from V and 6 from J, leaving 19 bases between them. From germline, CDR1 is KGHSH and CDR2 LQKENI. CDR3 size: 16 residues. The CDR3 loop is CASSPNSGFLADTQYF. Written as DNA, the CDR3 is TGTGCCAGCTCACCTAATTCCGGTTTCTTAGCCGATACGCAGTATTTT.

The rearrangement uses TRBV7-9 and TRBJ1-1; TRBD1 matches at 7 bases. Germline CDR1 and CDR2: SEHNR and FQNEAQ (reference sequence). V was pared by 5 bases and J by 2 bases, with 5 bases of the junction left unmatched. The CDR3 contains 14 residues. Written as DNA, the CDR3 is TGTGCCAGCAGCCCCTGGGACAGTAACACTGAAGCTTTCTTT. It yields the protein CASSPWDSNTEAFF.

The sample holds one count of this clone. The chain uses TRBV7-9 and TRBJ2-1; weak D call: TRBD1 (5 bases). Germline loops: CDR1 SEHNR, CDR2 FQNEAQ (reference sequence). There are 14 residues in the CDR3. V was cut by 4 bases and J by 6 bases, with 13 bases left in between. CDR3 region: CASSSLEGANEQFF. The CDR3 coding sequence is TGTGCCAGCAGCTCACTCGAAGGGGCCAATGAGCAGTTCTTC.

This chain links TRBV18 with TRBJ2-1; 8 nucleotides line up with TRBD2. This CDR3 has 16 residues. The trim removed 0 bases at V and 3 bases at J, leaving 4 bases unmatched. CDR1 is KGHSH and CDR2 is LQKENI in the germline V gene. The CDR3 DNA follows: TGTGCCAGCTCACCACCGGGTAGCGGGATCTACAATGAGCAGTTCTTC. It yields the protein CASSPPGSGIYNEQFF.

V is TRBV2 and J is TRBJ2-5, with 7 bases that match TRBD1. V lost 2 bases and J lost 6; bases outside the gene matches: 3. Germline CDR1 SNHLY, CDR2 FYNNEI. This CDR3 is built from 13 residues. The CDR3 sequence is CASSENRGQTQYF. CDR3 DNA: TGTGCCAGCAGTGAAAACAGGGGACAGACCCAGTACTTC.

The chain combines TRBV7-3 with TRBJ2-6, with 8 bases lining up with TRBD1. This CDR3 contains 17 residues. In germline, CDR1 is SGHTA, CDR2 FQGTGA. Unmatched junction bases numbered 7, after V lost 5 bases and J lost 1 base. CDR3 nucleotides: TGTGCCAGCAGCAACACCGGGACAGGTTCTGGGGCCAACGTCCTGACTTTC. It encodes CASSNTGTGSGANVLTF.

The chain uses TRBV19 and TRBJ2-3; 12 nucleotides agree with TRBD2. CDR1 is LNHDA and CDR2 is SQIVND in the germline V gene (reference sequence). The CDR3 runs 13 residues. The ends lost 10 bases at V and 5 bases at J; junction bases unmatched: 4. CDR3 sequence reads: CATKTSGGDTQYF. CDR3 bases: TGTGCCACCAAGACTAGCGGGGGAGATACGCAGTATTTT.

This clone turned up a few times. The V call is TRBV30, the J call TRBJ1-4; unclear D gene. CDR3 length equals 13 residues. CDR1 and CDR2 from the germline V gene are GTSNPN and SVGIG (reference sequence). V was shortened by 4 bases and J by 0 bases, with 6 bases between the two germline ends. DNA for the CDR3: TGTGCCTGGACGGTCACAACTAATGAAAAACTGTTTTTT. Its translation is CAWTVTTNEKLFF.

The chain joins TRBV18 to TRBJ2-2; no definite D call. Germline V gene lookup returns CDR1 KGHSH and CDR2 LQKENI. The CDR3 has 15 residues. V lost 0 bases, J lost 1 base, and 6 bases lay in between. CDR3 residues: CASSPPPVNTGELFF. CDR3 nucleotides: TGTGCCAGCTCACCACCGCCAGTGAACACCGGGGAGCTGTTTTTT.

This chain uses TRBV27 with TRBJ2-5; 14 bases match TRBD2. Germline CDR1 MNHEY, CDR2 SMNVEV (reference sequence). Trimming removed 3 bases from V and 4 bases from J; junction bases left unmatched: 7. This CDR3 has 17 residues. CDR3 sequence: CASSLKTSGRGGETQYF. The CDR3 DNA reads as TGTGCCAGCAGTTTGAAGACTAGCGGGAGGGGGGGAGAGACCCAGTACTTC.